This T cell receptor (beta chain) was retrieved from a study of Siglec-9 on CD8 T cells in melanoma (dated 2019 in TCRdb). In terms of the full investigation: The study investigated Siglec-9 expression on CD8+ T cells and the role of Siglec-9 in regulating T cells in the melanoma tumor microenvironment.

On this clone itself: The target of this receptor is not known. Within one base of it there is no much larger clone, and no base qualities were kept.

Libraries were made using the immunoSEQ multiplex PCR assay. TCRdb stores this immuneACCESS table with in-frame sequences only. Part of the clones is absent; in the studies checked, under half of the shortfall reflects unresolved V genes, and no reason is known for the rest. The sample yields 30,000 or so clones; 80% were counted once. The biggest ten clones account for approximately 6.4% of the sample. Results and caveats for the whole study, not just this receptor: According to the report, an effector memory CD8+ T-cell subset that seemed to build up inside melanoma tumors was both marked and regulated by Siglec-9.

Based on the germline V gene (reference sequence), the CDR1 and CDR2 sequences are WNHNN and SYGVQD. V drops 3 bases and J drops 4 bases, leaving 3 bases in between. Inclusive of the bounding cysteine and phenylalanine, the CDR3 is 11 residues long. Only the CDR3 region is kept as DNA, spanning 33 bases read in frame from base 1. The TCR sequence derives from a human donor in good health. Sample: Siglec-9- CD8+ T cells sorted from blood. This specimen's cell subset or site label, interpreted: CD8 T cells lacking Siglec-9. Recombination joined TRBV10-1 with TRBJ2-5; the D gene assignment is ambiguous. The CDR3 region has the sequence CASSDGETQYF. The DNA sequence is given as TGCGCCAGCAGTGATGGAGAGACCCAGTACTTC.